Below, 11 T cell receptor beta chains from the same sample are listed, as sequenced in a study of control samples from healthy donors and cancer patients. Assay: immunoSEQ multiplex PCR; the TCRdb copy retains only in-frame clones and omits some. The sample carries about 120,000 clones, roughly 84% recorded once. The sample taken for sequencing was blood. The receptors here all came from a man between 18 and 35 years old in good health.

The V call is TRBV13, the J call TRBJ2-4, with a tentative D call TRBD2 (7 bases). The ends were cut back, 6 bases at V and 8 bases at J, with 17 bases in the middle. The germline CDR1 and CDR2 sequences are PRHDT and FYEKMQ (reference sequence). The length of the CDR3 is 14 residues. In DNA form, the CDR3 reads TGTGCCAGCAGTTCAAAGGGAGGGGGGCACATTCAGTACTTC. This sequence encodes CASSSKGGGHIQYF. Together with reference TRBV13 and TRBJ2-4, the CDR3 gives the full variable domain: AAGVIQSPRHLIKEKRETATLKCYPIPRHDTVYWYQQGPGQDPQFLISFYEKMQSDKGSIPDRFSAQQFSDYHSELNMSSLELGDSALYFCASSSKGGGHIQYFGAGTRLSVL.

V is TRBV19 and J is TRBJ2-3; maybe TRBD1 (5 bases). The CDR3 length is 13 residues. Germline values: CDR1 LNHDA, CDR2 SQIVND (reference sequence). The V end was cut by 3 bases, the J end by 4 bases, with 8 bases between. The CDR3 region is CASSIQGPDTQYF. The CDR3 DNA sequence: TGTGCCAGTAGTATTCAGGGCCCAGATACGCAGTATTTT. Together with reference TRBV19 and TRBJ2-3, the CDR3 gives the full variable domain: DGGITQSPKYLFRKEGQNVTLSCEQNLNHDAMYWYRQDPGQGLRLIYYSQIVNDFQKGDIAEGYSVSREKKESFPLTVTSAQKNPTAFYLCASSIQGPDTQYFGPGTRLTVL.

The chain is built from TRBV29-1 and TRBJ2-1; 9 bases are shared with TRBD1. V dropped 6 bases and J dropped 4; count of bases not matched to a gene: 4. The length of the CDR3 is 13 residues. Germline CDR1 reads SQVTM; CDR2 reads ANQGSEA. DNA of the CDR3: TGCAGCGTCCGACAGGGGGAGTACAATGAGCAGTTCTTC. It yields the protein CSVRQGEYNEQFF.

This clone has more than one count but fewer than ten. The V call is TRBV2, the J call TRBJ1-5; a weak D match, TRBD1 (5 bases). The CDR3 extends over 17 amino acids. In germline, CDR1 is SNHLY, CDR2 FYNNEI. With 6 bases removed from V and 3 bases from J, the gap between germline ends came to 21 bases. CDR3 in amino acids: CASRDALGGDLNQPQHF. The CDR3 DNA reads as TGTGCCAGCAGGGATGCGCTGGGAGGGGACCTCAATCAGCCCCAGCATTTT.

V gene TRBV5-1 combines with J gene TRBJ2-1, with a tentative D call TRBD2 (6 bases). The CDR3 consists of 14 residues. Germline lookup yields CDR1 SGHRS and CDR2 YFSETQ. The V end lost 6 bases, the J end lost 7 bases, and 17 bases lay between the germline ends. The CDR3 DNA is TGCGCCAGCACCCCCGGGACTCTCTCGAATGAGCAGTTCTTC. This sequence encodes CASTPGTLSNEQFF.

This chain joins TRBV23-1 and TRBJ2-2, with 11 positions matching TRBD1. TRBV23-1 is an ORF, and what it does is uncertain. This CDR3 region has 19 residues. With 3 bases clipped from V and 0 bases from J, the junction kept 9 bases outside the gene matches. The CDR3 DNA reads TGCGCCAGCAGTCACCCAATCGGGGGACAGGGGGCGAACACCGGGGAGCTGTTTTTT. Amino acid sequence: CASSHPIGGQGANTGELFF.

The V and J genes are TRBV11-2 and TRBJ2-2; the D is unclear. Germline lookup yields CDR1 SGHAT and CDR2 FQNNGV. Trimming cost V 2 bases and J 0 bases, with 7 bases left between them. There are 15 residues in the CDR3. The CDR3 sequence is CASSLLASNTGELFF. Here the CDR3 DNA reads TGTGCCAGCAGCTTACTCGCTTCGAACACCGGGGAGCTGTTTTTT. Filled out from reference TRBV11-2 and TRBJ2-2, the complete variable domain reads EAGVAQSPRYKIIEKRQSVAFWCNPISGHATLYWYQQILGQGPKLLIQFQNNGVVDDSQLPKDRFSAERLKGVDSTLKIQPAKLEDSAVYLCASSLLASNTGELFFGEGSRLTVL.

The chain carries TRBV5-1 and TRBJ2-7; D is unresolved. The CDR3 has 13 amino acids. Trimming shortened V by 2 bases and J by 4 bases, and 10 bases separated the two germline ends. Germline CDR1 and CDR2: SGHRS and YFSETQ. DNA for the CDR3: TGCGCCAGCAGCTTAAGTCACGAGTACGAGCAGTACTTC. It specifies CASSLSHEYEQYF.

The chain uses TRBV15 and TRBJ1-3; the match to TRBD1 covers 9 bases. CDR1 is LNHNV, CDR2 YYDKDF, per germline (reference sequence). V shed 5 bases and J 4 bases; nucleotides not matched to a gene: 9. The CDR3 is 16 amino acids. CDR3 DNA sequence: TGTGCCACCAGCGTCTCCGGGACAGGGAACGGAAACACCATATATTTT. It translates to CATSVSGTGNGNTIYF.

CDR3 protein: CASSETAEQTQYF. In nucleotides, the CDR3 is TGTGCCAGCAGTGAGACAGCTGAACAGACCCAGTACTTC. The V gene is TRBV6-1, the J gene TRBJ2-5; the D gene is possibly TRBD1 (5 bases). V lost 3 bases and J 6 bases, leaving 11 bases between the germline ends. Per germline, CDR1 MNHNS and CDR2 SASEGT. The CDR3 totals 13 residues.

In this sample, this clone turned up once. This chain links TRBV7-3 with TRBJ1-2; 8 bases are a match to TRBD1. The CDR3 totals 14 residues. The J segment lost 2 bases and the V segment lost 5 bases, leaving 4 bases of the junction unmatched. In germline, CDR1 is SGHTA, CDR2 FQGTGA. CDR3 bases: TGTGCCAGCAGCGCTGACAGGGGAAACTATGGCTACACCTTC. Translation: CASSADRGNYGYTF.